This TCR beta chain appears in the sequencing data of a study of blood T cell repertoires in COVID-19. In the study overall: Researchers got acute and convalescent COVID-19 samples from the United States, Italy and Spain. PBMCs, B-cell-depleted T cells, or T cells were the source of the cDNA or gDNA that made up the material.

As handled by the study authors: Estimation of nucleated cell counts relied on the amplification of reference gene primers. Repertoires were generated with immunoSEQ multiplex PCR, while TCRdb's copy carries only in-frame clones and drops some. The V and J calls and clone size were taken over from that table, and D and trimming were inferred from the DNA. The repertoire includes approximately 150,000 clones, approximately 86% of them detected once, and around 3.9% sits in the top ten. CDR3 length: 13 residues. The sequencing sample was made of peripheral blood. The origin of this receptor is a woman aged 55 to 70 who had recovered from COVID-19. This sequence joins TRBV12-2 and TRBJ2-7; the D call of TRBD1 is as the table states it, not checked on the DNA. TRBV12-2 is labeled a pseudogene. The CDR3 here is CAIQGTEPYEQYF. CDR3 DNA: TGTGCAATCCAGGGGACAGAACCCTACGAGCAGTACTTC.